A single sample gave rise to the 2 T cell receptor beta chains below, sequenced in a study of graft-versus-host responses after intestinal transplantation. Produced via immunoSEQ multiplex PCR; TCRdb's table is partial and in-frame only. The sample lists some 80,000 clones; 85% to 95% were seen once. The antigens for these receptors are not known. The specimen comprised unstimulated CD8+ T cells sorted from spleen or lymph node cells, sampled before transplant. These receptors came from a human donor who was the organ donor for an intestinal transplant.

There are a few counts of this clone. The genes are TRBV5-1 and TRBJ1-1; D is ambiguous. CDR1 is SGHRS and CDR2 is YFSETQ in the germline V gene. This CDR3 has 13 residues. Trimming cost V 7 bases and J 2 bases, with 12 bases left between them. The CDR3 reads CASGELINTEAFF. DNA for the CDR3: TGCGCCAGCGGCGAACTCATAAACACTGAAGCTTTCTTT.

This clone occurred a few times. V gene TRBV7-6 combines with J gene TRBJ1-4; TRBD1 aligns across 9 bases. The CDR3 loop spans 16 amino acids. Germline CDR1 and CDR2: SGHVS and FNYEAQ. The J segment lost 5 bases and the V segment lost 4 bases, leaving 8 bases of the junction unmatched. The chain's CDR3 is CASSSSRDRDNEKLFF. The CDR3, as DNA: TGTGCCAGCAGCTCCAGCAGGGACAGGGACAATGAAAAACTGTTTTTT.